The 13 T cell receptor beta chains reported below all come from one sample, sequenced in a study of shared clonotypes between healthy human individuals. TCRdb's copy holds only in-frame clones and misses some; the assay was immunoSEQ multiplex PCR. This sample has around 1.1 million clones, with 75% to 85% found just once. Material: memory CD4+ T cells from PBMCs. Stated subset: CD45RA-negative fraction. These receptors were taken from a man between 18 and 35 years old in good health. Some clones in this sample may be carry-over from other donors' samples.

The J gene is TRBJ1-1, the V gene TRBV21-1; the table gives TRBD1 as D, unverified against the DNA. TRBV21-1 is classified as a pseudogene. This CDR3 is 15 amino acids long. CDR3 amino acids: CASSKGQGARTEAFF. CDR3 nucleotide sequence: TGTGCCAGCAGCAAAGGGCAGGGGGCAAGGACTGAAGCTTTCTTT.

V and J are TRBV4-1 and TRBJ2-5, with TRBD2 identical over 9 bases. The germline V gene encodes CDR1 MGHRA and CDR2 YSYEKL. The CDR3 totals 16 residues. V shed 0 bases, J shed 5 bases, and the junction held 7 bases outside the gene matches. CDR3 nucleotide sequence: TGCGCCAGCAGCCAAGACGCCCCGCGGGGGGGGGAGACCCAGTACTTC. Translated, it gives CASSQDAPRGGETQYF.

The J gene is TRBJ1-2, the V gene TRBV7-3; TRBD1 matches 12 bases. Germline values: CDR1 SGHTA, CDR2 FQGTGA. J lost 4 bases, V lost 4 bases, and 10 bases had no gene match. The CDR3 is 17 amino acids. CDR3 sequence (DNA): TGTGCCAGCAGCTCGCCGGGACAGGGGGCGGGTGTCTATGGCTACACCTTC. It translates to CASSSPGQGAGVYGYTF.

This chain links TRBV7-9 with TRBJ1-1, with D perhaps TRBD1 (5 bases). Trimming took 2 bases from V and 6 from J, leaving 10 bases between them. There are 13 residues in the CDR3. CDR1 and CDR2 (germline): SEHNR, FQNEAQ (reference sequence). CDR3 DNA: TGTGCCAGCAGCTTATTCCAGGGTTCTGAAGCTTTCTTT. This encodes CASSLFQGSEAFF.

The chain uses TRBV4-2 and TRBJ2-2; tentatively, D is TRBD2 (5 bases). The CDR3 is made up of 15 amino acids. CDR1 and CDR2 (germline): LGHNA, YNFKEQ. Trimming pared 0 bases from V and 3 bases from J, leaving 8 bases between. The CDR3 DNA is TGTGCCAGCAGCCAAGAGGTGGGAGACACCGGGGAGCTGTTTTTT. Residues: CASSQEVGDTGELFF.

Note on this clone: One end of the junction fails to match germline, which may point to a read error. The genes are TRBV9 and TRBJ2-7; TRBD1 matches 8 bases. The CDR3 loop spans 12 amino acids. Germline V gives CDR1 SGDLS, CDR2 YYNGEE. The CDR3 protein is CASSGGQGPVHF. The CDR3 DNA reads as TGTGCCAGCAGCGGTGGACAGGGCCCCGTTCACTTC. The full variable domain, in which reference TRBV9 and TRBJ2-7 provide the parts outside the CDR3, is DSGVTQTPKHLITATGQRVTLRCSPRSGDLSVYWYQQSLDQGLQFLIQYYNGEERAKGNILERFSAQQFPDLHSELNLSSLELGDSALYFCASSGGQGPVHFGPGTRLTVT.

This clone came up many times. This chain connects TRBV6-1 to TRBJ1-1, with D unclear. This CDR3 comprises 14 residues. The V end lost 6 bases, the J end lost 2 bases, and 13 bases lay between the germline ends. CDR1 is MNHNS and CDR2 is SASEGT in the germline V gene. The CDR3 bases are TGTGCCAGCAGAGAGGTAACTCTAAACACTGAAGCTTTCTTT. Protein sequence: CASREVTLNTEAFF.

To note about this clone: The junction differs from germline at one of its ends, possibly a read error. V is TRBV2 and J is TRBJ2-2, with 10 bases matching TRBD1. Germline V gives CDR1 SNHLY, CDR2 FYNNEI. This CDR3 region has 15 residues. CDR3 bases: TGTGCCAGCAGGACAGGGGGCGCGAACGCCGGGGAGCTGTTTTTT. It yields the protein CASRTGGANAGELFF.

This clone occurred once. This chain connects TRBV5-1 to TRBJ2-1; 15 bases match TRBD2. Germline CDR1 is SGHRS and CDR2 is YFSETQ. J lost 9 bases, V lost 0 bases, and 4 bases had no gene match. This CDR3 comprises 16 residues. CDR3 coding DNA: TGCGCCAGCAGCTTGGCCGGGACTAGCGGGAGGAGTGAGCAGTTCTTC. Protein sequence: CASSLAGTSGRSEQFF.

The chain uses TRBV11-2 and TRBJ2-5, with D possibly called TRBD1 or TRBD2 (6 bases each). The J call may be wrong; the DNA end is better matched by TRBJ2-7. The germline V gene has CDR1 SGHAT and CDR2 FQNNGV. The CDR3 extends over 14 amino acids. CDR3 sequence reads: CASSRRGGGYEQYF. For the CDR3, the DNA is TGTGCCAGCAGCCGACGAGGGGGAGGCTACGAGCAGTACTTC.

The chain couples TRBV27 to TRBJ2-7; 12 bases are shared with TRBD2. The CDR3 has 15 amino acids. The germline gives CDR1 MNHEY, CDR2 SMNVEV (reference sequence). V was pared by 6 bases and J by 3 bases, with 6 bases of the junction left unmatched. The CDR3 sequence: CASSRGTSGLYEQYF. In nucleotides, the CDR3 is TGTGCCAGCAGCCGGGGGACTAGCGGGCTCTACGAGCAGTACTTC.

This chain links TRBV7-9 with TRBJ1-4; perhaps TRBD1 as D (6 bases). Trimming cost V 5 bases and J 8 bases, with 21 bases left between them. CDR1 and CDR2 (germline): SEHNR, FQNEAQ (reference sequence). There are 16 residues in the CDR3. The CDR3 loop is CASSPNLQGLREKLFF. DNA for the CDR3: TGTGCCAGCAGCCCAAACCTCCAGGGGTTACGCGAAAAACTGTTTTTT.

The count of this clone is one. The J gene is TRBJ2-7, the V gene TRBV6-5; TRBD1 is a possible D gene (5 bases). This CDR3 is 15 amino acids long. V was trimmed by 6 bases and J by 2 bases, leaving 17 bases between them. Per the germline V gene, CDR1 is MNHEY and CDR2 is SVGAGI. The CDR3 DNA is TGTGCCAGCAGGGACCAGGGCGAATGGGCCTACGAGCAGTACTTC. This encodes CASRDQGEWAYEQYF.